The present T cell receptor (beta chain) was sequenced within a study of siplizumab effects on memory and regulatory T cells. Libraries were prepared by immunoSEQ multiplex PCR; TCRdb keeps only in-frame clonotypes and omits some of them. The sample yields under 95,000 clones, about 94% seen once. Study conclusions and caveats: Mapping to unstimulated subsets was achieved for only a minor fraction of alloreactive clones. Roughly 80-96% of proliferating CD4+ or CD8+ clones defied assignment to a naive or memory phenotype. Naive T cells seemed more diverse than memory cells and seemed major alloresponse contributors. Siplizumab produced a significant drop in alloreactive sequences attributable to unstimulated CD4+ memory cells.

Turning to this clone: Antigen specificity is unknown. A read error may produce the germline difference seen at one junction end.

The CDR3 is 15 amino acids. Germline CDR1 reads SSHAT; CDR2 reads FNYEAQ (reference sequence). The sequenced sample was non-Treg CD4+ T cells sorted from blood. The chain joins TRBV7-7 to TRBJ2-3; D is possibly TRBD2 (6 bases). This TCR came from a human donor in good health. CDR3 protein: CASSLGLASGDTQYF. The CDR3 bases are TGTGCTAGCAGCTTAGGGCTAGCGAGTGGGGATACGCAGTATTTT.